What follows is one T cell receptor (beta chain) and its context. Data came from immunoSEQ multiplex PCR; TCRdb stores just in-frame clones and leaves some out. The sample has around 57,000 clones, less than 85% seen once; the top ten hold around 0.52%. The data were taken from a study of OX40 agonist ivuxolimab in advanced cancers. About the study: At roughly 83% male, the cohort had a mean age of approximately 60 years, ranging from about 20 to 79.

Trimming pared 3 bases from V and 6 bases from J, leaving 17 bases between. This CDR3 has 15 amino acids. Germline CDR1 MGHRA, CDR2 YSYEKL. The sample in question was CD4+ or CD8+ T cells sorted from blood, obtained in a trial of the OX40 agonist ivuxolimab. The chain carries TRBV4-1 and TRBJ1-2; the D gene is possibly TRBD1 (5 bases). The receptor was derived from an adult with an advanced solid tumor such as melanoma, head and neck, liver or kidney cancer. The CDR3 here is CASSHNAGFWDGYTF. The DNA of the CDR3 is TGCGCCAGCAGCCATAACGCAGGGTTTTGGGATGGCTACACCTTC.